This T cell receptor beta chain was documented in a study of cytomegalovirus exposure and HLA in healthy donors. General study points: There was a cluster of highly shared sequence variants that was likely a sequencing artifact.

Concerning this clone: No antigen is known for it.

The germline gives CDR1 MNHNS, CDR2 SASEGT. The CDR3 runs to 15 residues. Trimming shortened V by 6 bases and J by 4 bases, and 18 bases separated the two germline ends. PCR primers comprised 60 Vbeta and 13 Jbeta primers. Profiling relied on immunoSEQ multiplex PCR, and the TCRdb table lists in-frame clones only, not all of them. Here the sample spans fewer than 200,000 clones, about 80% being singletons. The chain combines TRBV6-1 with TRBJ1-2, with TRBD1 as a possible D gene (5 bases). The sample taken for sequencing was PBMCs. This TCR derives from a woman younger than 45 in good health and CMV-seronegative. Here the CDR3 DNA reads TGTGCCAGCAGAGATGGGAAGGGGCACTCCTATGGCTACACCTTC. Residues: CASRDGKGHSYGYTF.